A single sample gave rise to the 9 T cell receptor beta chains below, sequenced in a study of shared clonotypes between healthy human individuals. The table came from immunoSEQ multiplex PCR; TCRdb's copy has only in-frame clones and leaves some out. Of some 470,000 clones listed, about three quarters were seen once; the top ten hold over 10%. Source material: PBMCs. These receptors were taken from a woman aged 40 to 50 in good health. Some clones in this sample may be carry-over from other donors' samples.

The CDR3, as DNA: TGTGCCAGCAACTCAGGGACGCTCGACGAGCAGTACTTC. The encoded protein is CASNSGTLDEQYF. The chain links TRBV11-2 to TRBJ2-7; D possibly uses TRBD1 or TRBD2 (5 bases each). The germline CDR1 and CDR2 sequences are SGHAT and FQNNGV. Trimming pared 7 bases from V and 5 bases from J, leaving 15 bases between. The CDR3 length is 13 residues.

V usage is TRBV6-1 and J usage is TRBJ2-5; the D gene is possibly TRBD1 (5 bases). Germline loops: CDR1 MNHNS, CDR2 SASEGT. Trimming removed 7 bases at V and 4 bases at J, with 13 bases between. CDR3 length equals 13 residues. CDR3 sequence: CASNLDRGETQYF. The CDR3 DNA reads as TGTGCCAGCAACCTAGACAGAGGAGAGACCCAGTACTTC.

The chain employs TRBV7-6 and TRBJ2-1, with 8 positions matching TRBD1. V was clipped by 1 base and J by 3 bases; unmatched bases: 2. The germline CDR1 and CDR2 sequences are SGHVS and FNYEAQ. CDR3 size: 15 residues. As DNA, the CDR3 is TGTGCCAGCAGCTTAGGAGGACAGGGCTACAATGAGCAGTTCTTC. It yields the protein CASSLGGQGYNEQFF. Supplemented by reference TRBV7-6 and TRBJ2-1, the full variable domain reads GAGVSQSPRYKVTKRGQDVALRCDPISGHVSLYWYRQALGQGPEFLTYFNYEAQQDKSGLPNDRFSAERPEGSISTLTIQRTEQRDSAMYRCASSLGGQGYNEQFFGPGTRLTVL.

The V call is TRBV7-2, the J call TRBJ1-2; no clear D. Germline V gives CDR1 SGHTA, CDR2 FQGNSA. CDR3 length: 13 amino acids. V shed 5 bases and J shed 4 bases, with 11 bases lying between them. CDR3 protein: CASSPAGIYGYTF. CDR3 DNA: TGTGCCAGCAGCCCCGCAGGCATCTATGGCTACACCTTC.

The rearrangement links TRBV4-2 to TRBJ2-2; no clear D. This CDR3 is 15 amino acids long. V was shortened by 0 bases and J by 1 base, with 6 bases between the two germline ends. Germline values: CDR1 LGHNA, CDR2 YNFKEQ. CDR3 amino acids: CASSQDDLNTGELFF. In nucleotides, the CDR3 is TGTGCCAGCAGCCAAGATGACTTGAACACCGGGGAGCTGTTTTTT.

The J gene is TRBJ1-5, the V gene TRBV28; a possible D gene is TRBD1 (5 bases). The CDR3 length is 20 residues. Germline values: CDR1 MDHEN, CDR2 SYDVKM. Trimming cost V 4 bases and J 4 bases, with 29 bases left between them. CDR3 in amino acids: CASSSSQYPYMEGLNQPQHF. CDR3 nucleotide sequence: TGTGCCAGCAGTTCCTCCCAATATCCCTATATGGAGGGACTGAATCAGCCCCAGCATTTT.

The chain recombines TRBV29-1 with TRBJ1-2; D is unresolved. Trimming pared 4 bases from V and 10 bases from J, leaving 22 bases between. Germline V gene data show CDR1 as SQVTM and CDR2 as ANQGSEA. The CDR3 has 14 amino acids. CDR3 in DNA: TGCAGCGTTGTACTCTCGCCGGGTGGCGGAGTCTACACCTTC. Its protein is CSVVLSPGGGVYTF. Full variable domain (remainder filled in from reference TRBV29-1 and TRBJ1-2): SAVISQKPSRDICQRGTSLTIQCQVDSQVTMMFWYRQQPGQSLTLIATANQGSEATYESGFVIDKFPISRPNLTFSTLTVSNMSPEDSSIYLCSVVLSPGGGVYTFGSGTRLTVV.

The V gene is TRBV4-2, the J gene TRBJ1-1; D call uncertain. The V gene lost 1 base and the J gene lost 0 bases, with 12 bases spanning the gap. Germline assignment: CDR1 LGHNA and CDR2 YNFKEQ. The CDR3 is 16 amino acids. For the CDR3, the DNA is TGTGCCAGCAGCCAAGTCGGCGTCAGGATGAACACTGAAGCTTTCTTT. Protein: CASSQVGVRMNTEAFF.

On this clone: Other nucleotide sequences from this sample produce the same CDR3. This chain connects TRBV7-9 to TRBJ2-7, with a possible D match to TRBD1 (5 bases). Trimming removed 5 bases at V and 3 bases at J, with 8 bases between. Germline CDR1 SEHNR, CDR2 FQNEAQ (reference sequence). The CDR3 length is 12 residues. CDR3 sequence reads: CASSIDSYEQYF. The CDR3 bases are TGTGCCAGCAGCATAGACAGCTACGAGCAGTACTTC.